The present T cell receptor (beta chain) was sequenced within a study of identifying expanded T cells in peripheral blood. General study results and limits: Over approximately two and four weeks, about 15 and 19 clones changed, versus around 1.2 between replicates. Roughly two-week clone count variance significantly increased as total template count grew.

No infections or other immune events were documented during collection. V was trimmed by 3 bases and J by 1 base, leaving 1 base between them. CDR1 KGHSH and CDR2 LQKENI come from the germline V gene. The CDR3 covers 13 residues. Profiling relied on immunoSEQ multiplex PCR, and the TCRdb table lists in-frame clones only, not all of them. The table has 45,000 to 75,000 clones, around 83% seen once. On this clone: Antigen specificity is unknown.

The sequence was collected from a person between 18 and 70 years old in good health. Sequencing was performed on blood. The rearrangement joins TRBV18 to TRBJ2-6; D gene ambiguous. The CDR3 nucleotides are TGTGCCAGCTCACCTTCTGGGGCCAACGTCCTGACTTTC. Its translation is CASSPSGANVLTF.